The 30 T cell receptor beta chains given below trace back to one sample, sequenced in a study of T-cell reconstitution after alpha-beta-depleted transplantation in children. This sample's TCRbeta library carried unique molecular identifier barcodes. TCRdb re-called the PCR reads through MiXCR, storing one row per CDR3 protein. The profile covers about 460,000 distinct CDR3 sequences, with under 12% appearing a single time and about 2% taken by the ten largest. The sequences come from PBMCs, collected before TCRalphabeta/CD19-depleted stem cell transplant. The receptors come from a child under 10 years old with inherited bone marrow failure, due to receive a stem cell transplant.

This clonotype was counted ten times or more. The gene calls are TRBV27 and TRBJ1-1; possible D gene TRBD1, 6 bases. CDR1 and CDR2 from the germline V gene are MNHEY and SMNVEV (reference sequence). The CDR3 runs 14 residues. V was pared by 2 bases and J by 5 bases, with 12 bases between. CDR3 bases: TGTGCCAGCAGTTTAATCGGGGGGCGGACTGAAGCTTTCTTT. Its translation is CASSLIGGRTEAFF.

This clonotype has at least ten counts. The genes are TRBV20-1 and TRBJ2-1; D might be TRBD2 (5 bases). V gave up 6 bases and J gave up 0 bases, with 12 bases separating them. The germline gives CDR1 DFQATT, CDR2 SNEGSKA (reference sequence). The CDR3 is 14 residues long. The chain's CDR3 is CSAAIGGSYNEQFF. The CDR3 DNA reads as TGCAGTGCCGCCATAGGAGGCTCCTACAATGAGCAGTTCTTC.

In this sample, this clonotype turned up a few times. This chain connects TRBV14 to TRBJ1-1, with 9 nucleotides matching TRBD1. Germline CDR1 is SGHDN and CDR2 is FVKESK. The CDR3 runs 17 residues. V was pared by 2 bases and J by 0 bases, with 7 bases of the junction left unmatched. CDR3 residues: CASSQLQGARVNTEAFF. For the CDR3, the DNA is TGTGCCAGCAGCCAATTACAGGGGGCGCGGGTGAACACTGAAGCTTTCTTT.

The genes are TRBV7-9 and TRBJ1-4; TRBD1 might be the D (5 bases). Germline V gives CDR1 SEHNR, CDR2 FQNEAQ (reference sequence). The CDR3 sequence is 13 residues long. V lost 1 base and J lost 8, with 8 bases in between. The CDR3 here is CASSLDGDEKLFF. The DNA for the CDR3 is TGTGCCAGCAGCTTAGATGGGGACGAAAAACTGTTTTTT.

Many counts were recorded for this clonotype. The chain uses TRBV27 and TRBJ2-1; D not resolved. V lost 1 base to trimming and J lost 7 bases, with 23 bases between them. Looked up from germline, CDR1 is MNHEY and CDR2 is SMNVEV (reference sequence). The CDR3 contains 18 residues. The CDR3 sequence: CASSLYGRTVYRGNEQFF. The DNA of the CDR3 is TGTGCCAGCAGTTTATACGGGCGGACGGTTTATCGAGGTAATGAGCAGTTCTTC.

This clonotype was seen repeatedly, ten times or more. This sequence joins TRBV29-1 and TRBJ1-1; the D is unclear. The CDR3 is made up of 13 amino acids. V lost 7 bases, J lost 1 base, and 13 bases lay in between. Germline-derived CDR1 and CDR2 are SQVTM and ANQGSEA. The chain's CDR3 is CSAKPPSNTEAFF. CDR3 sequence (DNA): TGCAGCGCCAAGCCACCCTCGAACACTGAAGCTTTCTTT.

The table lists this clonotype with many counts. The gene calls are TRBV4-3 and TRBJ1-2; the match to TRBD1 covers 8 bases. Trimming took 3 bases from V and 5 from J; bases not matched to a gene: 11. Germline-derived CDR1 and CDR2 are LGHNA and YSLEER. The CDR3 has 16 residues. DNA for the CDR3: TGCGCCAGCAGCCAGGTGGGACAGGACTACTGGTATGGCTACACCTTC. As protein: CASSQVGQDYWYGYTF.

This clonotype was seen at least ten times. The genes are TRBV6-2 or TRBV6-3 and TRBJ2-3; D remains unclear. The CDR3 is made up of 14 amino acids. V gave up 2 bases and J gave up 2 bases, with 8 bases separating them. Germline values: CDR1 MNHEY, CDR2 SVGEGT. This CDR3 reads CASSYGWPTDTQYF. As DNA, the CDR3 is TGTGCCAGCAGTTACGGGTGGCCCACAGATACGCAGTATTTT.

The genes are TRBV7-2 and TRBJ1-2; D is unclear. V was cut by 1 base and J by 8 bases, with 17 bases left in between. Germline V CDR1 and CDR2: SGHTA, FQGNSA. This CDR3 has 15 amino acids. The CDR3 DNA follows: TGTGCCAGCAGCTTAGAGGGTTCTATTTATGGGGGCTACACCTTC. It encodes CASSLEGSIYGGYTF.

This clonotype occurred many times. The chain recombines TRBV4-3 with TRBJ2-7; maybe TRBD2 (7 bases). Germline-derived CDR1 and CDR2 are LGHNA and YSLEER. The CDR3 sequence is 15 residues long. With 1 base removed from V and 3 bases from J, the gap between germline ends came to 13 bases. The CDR3, as DNA: TGCGCCAGCAGCCAAGGTCAGGGAGGGGGCTACGAGCAGTACTTC. It specifies CASSQGQGGGYEQYF.

This clonotype was detected ten times or more. The chain employs TRBV10-3 and TRBJ2-3; 11 bases fit TRBD2. The CDR3 extends over 15 amino acids. CDR1 ENHRY and CDR2 SYGVKD come from the germline V gene. The junction had 6 bases not matched to a gene; V was cut back by 7 bases and J by 3 bases. The CDR3 loop is CAITPSGRQTDTQYF. The CDR3, as DNA: TGTGCCATCACCCCTAGCGGGAGGCAGACAGATACGCAGTATTTT.

The rearrangement uses TRBV6-5 and TRBJ2-3; D is unclear. Per the germline V gene, CDR1 is MNHEY and CDR2 is SVGAGI. This CDR3 comprises 15 residues. Trimming stripped 2 bases from V and 2 bases from J, with 11 bases between. The CDR3 DNA is TGTGCCAGCAGTTACCTGGCCCAGCCCACAGATACGCAGTATTTT. This sequence encodes CASSYLAQPTDTQYF.

V is TRBV10-3 and J is TRBJ2-2, with 10 bases aligning to TRBD2. There are 16 residues in the CDR3. V was pared by 3 bases and J by 6 bases, with 7 bases of the junction left unmatched. Germline V gene sequence: CDR1 ENHRY, CDR2 SYGVKD. CDR3 sequence (DNA): TGTGCCATCAGTGAAAGGCCCAGCGGGAGGGCCGGGGAGCTGTTTTTT. Its translation is CAISERPSGRAGELFF.

The chain has TRBV28 and TRBJ2-1, with 10 bases fitting TRBD1. The CDR3 spans 13 residues. Germline V lookup: CDR1 MDHEN, CDR2 SYDVKM. V gave up 11 bases and J gave up 7 bases; unmatched junction bases: 8. The CDR3 nucleotides read TGTGCCGCCCGGGACAGGGGAGAAAATGAGCAGTTCTTC. It translates to CAARDRGENEQFF.

This clonotype has a handful of counts. The CDR3 DNA reads as TGTGCCAGCAGCCAGAAGGGGATGAACTATGGCTACACCTTC. The encoded protein is CASSQKGMNYGYTF. This chain connects TRBV3-1 to TRBJ1-2; tentative D call: TRBD1 (5 bases). This CDR3 is built from 14 residues. V was cut by 3 bases and J by 2 bases, with 10 bases left in between. Per germline, CDR1 LGHDT and CDR2 YNNKEL (reference sequence).

The chain joins TRBV6-2 or TRBV6-3 to TRBJ2-3; D perhaps matches TRBD2 (6 bases). The V end was cut by 1 base, the J end by 2 bases, with 10 bases between. CDR1 is MNHEY and CDR2 is SVGEGT in the germline V gene. This CDR3 has 15 residues. This chain's CDR3 is CASSYYGGTTDTQYF. The DNA for the CDR3 is TGTGCCAGCAGTTACTACGGCGGGACCACAGATACGCAGTATTTT.

This clonotype was seen ten or more times. The chain couples TRBV29-1 to TRBJ2-3; TRBD1 is a possible D gene (6 bases). V shed 4 bases and J shed 4 bases, with 6 bases lying between them. The V gene's germline CDR1 is SQVTM and CDR2 ANQGSEA. The CDR3 is made up of 11 amino acids. The CDR3 DNA sequence: TGCAGCGTTGCAGGGGCAGATACGCAGTATTTT. Amino acid sequence: CSVAGADTQYF.

This clonotype was recorded many times. The chain links TRBV5-1 to TRBJ2-7, with 7 bases that match TRBD1. The CDR3 is 13 amino acids. Germline V gene data show CDR1 as SGHRS and CDR2 as YFSETQ. The ends lost 4 bases at V and 3 bases at J; junction bases unmatched: 4. The CDR3 spells CASSEGTDYEQYF. CDR3 DNA sequence: TGCGCCAGCAGCGAAGGGACAGACTACGAGCAGTACTTC.

This clonotype was recorded at least ten times. The chain joins TRBV20-1 to TRBJ2-5; D is perhaps TRBD2 (6 bases). This CDR3 is built from 12 residues. V lost 4 bases, J lost 3 bases, and 9 bases lay in between. The germline V gene has CDR1 DFQATT and CDR2 SNEGSKA (reference sequence). The CDR3 protein is CSAILAEETQYF. In DNA form, the CDR3 reads TGCAGTGCTATACTAGCAGAAGAGACCCAGTACTTC.

In its sample, this clonotype was seen many times. This chain connects TRBV5-1 to TRBJ1-1, with D unresolved. Germline V CDR1 and CDR2: SGHRS, YFSETQ. V gave up 0 bases and J gave up 1 base, with 10 bases separating them. The CDR3 loop spans 15 amino acids. The CDR3 DNA follows: TGCGCCAGCAGCTTGGAGGTAGGGCAGAACACTGAAGCTTTCTTT. This codes for CASSLEVGQNTEAFF.

This clonotype was picked up a small number of times. The chain is built from TRBV11-2 and TRBJ2-2, with TRBD2 matching over 13 bases. CDR3 length: 18 amino acids. Germline trimming cut 2 bases from V and 4 bases from J; bases unmatched to any gene: 7. The germline V gene encodes CDR1 SGHAT and CDR2 FQNNGV. In DNA form, the CDR3 reads TGTGCCAGCAGCTTAATCCTGGGACTAGCGGGGTCCACCGGGGAGCTGTTTTTT. Residues: CASSLILGLAGSTGELFF.

This clonotype appeared many times. The V gene is TRBV5-1, the J gene TRBJ2-7; 10 nucleotides match TRBD1. The CDR3 is 16 amino acids. Germline assignment: CDR1 SGHRS and CDR2 YFSETQ. J was trimmed by 0 bases and V by 0 bases; bases with no gene match: 3. The CDR3 region is CASSLAGTGASYEQYF. In DNA, the CDR3 is TGCGCCAGCAGCTTGGCTGGGACAGGGGCCTCCTACGAGCAGTACTTC.

This clonotype was observed a handful of times. V usage is TRBV10-3 and J usage is TRBJ2-7, with TRBD2 matching 8 bases. With 0 bases clipped from V and 3 bases from J, the junction kept 4 bases outside the gene matches. In germline, CDR1 is ENHRY, CDR2 SYGVKD. This CDR3 region has 15 residues. Written as DNA, the CDR3 is TGTGCCATCAGTGAGTCGGCTAGCGGGCACTACGAGCAGTACTTC. Encoded protein: CAISESASGHYEQYF.

This clonotype was picked up many times. J is TRBJ1-1 and V is TRBV10-2; D unresolved. The V end was cut by 4 bases, the J end by 4 bases, with 7 bases between. CDR3 size: 12 residues. Germline CDR1 and CDR2: WSHSY and SAAADI. CDR3 sequence (DNA): TGCGCCAGCAGTGTGAGGGTCACTGAAGCTTTCTTT. This sequence encodes CASSVRVTEAFF.

This clonotype occurred many times. The V call is TRBV6-2 or TRBV6-3, the J call TRBJ2-1, with TRBD2 as a possible D gene (6 bases). V was clipped by 4 bases and J by 4 bases, with 14 bases between them. This CDR3 region has 15 residues. The germline V gene encodes CDR1 MNHEY and CDR2 SVGEGT. CDR3: CASSSLLAVYNEQFF. CDR3 DNA sequence: TGTGCCAGCAGTTCATTGTTAGCGGTTTACAATGAGCAGTTCTTC.

This clonotype was seen ten or more times. This chain connects TRBV7-2 to TRBJ2-1; D is possibly TRBD1 or TRBD2 (5 bases each). CDR1 and CDR2 from the germline V gene are SGHTA and FQGNSA. The CDR3 spans 16 residues. V was pared by 3 bases and J by 6 bases, with 18 bases between. CDR3 DNA: TGTGCCAGCAGCTTCAACATTGGGACCTCGGGCAATGAGCAGTTCTTC. Protein product: CASSFNIGTSGNEQFF.

The V and J genes are TRBV7-2 and TRBJ2-2; weak D call: TRBD2 (7 bases). The CDR3 is 13 residues long. Deletions cut 0 bases from V and 9 bases from J, with 8 bases between. Germline lookup yields CDR1 SGHTA and CDR2 FQGNSA. The CDR3: CASSLAGGRELFF. CDR3 DNA sequence: TGTGCCAGCAGCTTAGCGGGGGGGCGGGAGCTGTTTTTT.

This clonotype showed up many times. This sequence joins TRBV10-2 and TRBJ2-1, with TRBD2 matching over 9 bases. The CDR3 runs 16 residues. The trim removed 0 bases at V and 4 bases at J, leaving 4 bases unmatched. From germline, CDR1 is WSHSY and CDR2 SAAADI. The CDR3 nucleotides read TGCGCCAGCAGTGAGTCCGGGACTAGCATTTACAATGAGCAGTTCTTC. Translation: CASSESGTSIYNEQFF.

The chain has TRBV12-3 or TRBV12-4 and TRBJ2-7, with D unresolved. V gave up 7 bases and J gave up 4 bases, with 5 bases separating them. The length of the CDR3 is 10 residues. The DNA for the CDR3 is TGTGCCAGCAACCGTTACGAGCAGTACTTC. This sequence encodes CASNRYEQYF.

The chain employs TRBV20-1 and TRBJ2-1, with D hard to call. CDR1 DFQATT and CDR2 SNEGSKA come from the germline V gene (reference sequence). The CDR3 loop spans 15 amino acids. V gave up 2 bases and J gave up 2 bases, with 13 bases separating them. The CDR3 bases are TGCAGTGCTAGAATGGGCCCTGCACCCTACAATGAGCAGTTCTTC. Protein sequence: CSARMGPAPYNEQFF.